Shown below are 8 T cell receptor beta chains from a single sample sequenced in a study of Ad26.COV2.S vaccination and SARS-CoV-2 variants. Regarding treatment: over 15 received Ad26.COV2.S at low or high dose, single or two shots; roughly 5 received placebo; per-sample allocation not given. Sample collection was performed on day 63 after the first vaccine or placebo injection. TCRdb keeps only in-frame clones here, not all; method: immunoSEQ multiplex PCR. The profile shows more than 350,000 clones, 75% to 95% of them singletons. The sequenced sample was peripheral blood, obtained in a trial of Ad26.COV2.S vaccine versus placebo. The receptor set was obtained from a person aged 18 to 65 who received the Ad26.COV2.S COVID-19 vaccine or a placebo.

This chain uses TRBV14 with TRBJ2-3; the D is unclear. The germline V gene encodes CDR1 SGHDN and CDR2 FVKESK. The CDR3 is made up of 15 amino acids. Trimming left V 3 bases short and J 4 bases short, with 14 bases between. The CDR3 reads CASSHKLGLADTQYF. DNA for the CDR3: TGTGCCAGCAGCCACAAGCTGGGCCTCGCAGATACGCAGTATTTT.

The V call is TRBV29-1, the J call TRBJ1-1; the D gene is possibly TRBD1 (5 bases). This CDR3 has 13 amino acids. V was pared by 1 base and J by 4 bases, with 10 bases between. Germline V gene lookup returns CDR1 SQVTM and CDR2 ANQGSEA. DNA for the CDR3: TGCAGCGTTGAAGGTTGGGGGAGCACTGAAGCTTTCTTT. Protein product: CSVEGWGSTEAFF.

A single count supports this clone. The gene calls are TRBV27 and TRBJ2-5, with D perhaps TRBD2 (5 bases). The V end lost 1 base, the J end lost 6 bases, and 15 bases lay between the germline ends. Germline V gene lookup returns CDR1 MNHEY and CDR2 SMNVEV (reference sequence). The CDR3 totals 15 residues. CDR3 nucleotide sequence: TGTGCCAGCAGTTTATTCCAGGACCGGGGAAAGACCCAGTACTTC. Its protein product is CASSLFQDRGKTQYF.

The CDR3 DNA is TGTGCCAGTAGTAGACCTAGGAATCAGCCCCAGCATTTT. Its translation: CASSRPRNQPQHF. This chain joins TRBV19 and TRBJ1-5, with no clear D. The CDR3 totals 13 residues. V was clipped by 4 bases and J by 4 bases, with 8 bases between them. Germline V lookup: CDR1 LNHDA, CDR2 SQIVND (reference sequence).

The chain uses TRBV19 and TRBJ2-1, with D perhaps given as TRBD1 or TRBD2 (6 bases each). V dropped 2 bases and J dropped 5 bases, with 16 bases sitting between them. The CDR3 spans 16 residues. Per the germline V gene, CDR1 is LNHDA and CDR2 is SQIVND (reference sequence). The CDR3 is CASSIMEGHYHNEQFF. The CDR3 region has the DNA TGTGCCAGTAGTATAATGGAGGGACACTACCACAATGAGCAGTTCTTC.

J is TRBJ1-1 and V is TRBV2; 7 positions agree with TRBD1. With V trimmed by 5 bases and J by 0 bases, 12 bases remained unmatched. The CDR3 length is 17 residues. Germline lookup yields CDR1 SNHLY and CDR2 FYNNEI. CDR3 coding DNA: TGTGCCAGCAGTTTCACAGGGGCAAAGAATTTGAACACTGAAGCTTTCTTT. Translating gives CASSFTGAKNLNTEAFF.

CDR3 sequence (DNA): TGCAGTGCTCCCCGGGCCCTCCGGCAGTTCTTC. Translating gives CSAPRALRQFF. This rearrangement joins TRBV20-1 to TRBJ2-1; no clear D. Germline V lookup: CDR1 DFQATT, CDR2 SNEGSKA (reference sequence). V was clipped by 5 bases and J by 12 bases, with 14 bases between them. This CDR3 comprises 11 residues.

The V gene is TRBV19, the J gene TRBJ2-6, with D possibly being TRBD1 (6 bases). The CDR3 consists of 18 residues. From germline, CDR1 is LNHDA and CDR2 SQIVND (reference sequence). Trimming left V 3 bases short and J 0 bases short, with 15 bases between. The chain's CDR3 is CASSIPQLGGSGANVLTF. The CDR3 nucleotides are TGTGCCAGTAGTATCCCTCAATTAGGGGGCTCTGGGGCCAACGTCCTGACTTTC.